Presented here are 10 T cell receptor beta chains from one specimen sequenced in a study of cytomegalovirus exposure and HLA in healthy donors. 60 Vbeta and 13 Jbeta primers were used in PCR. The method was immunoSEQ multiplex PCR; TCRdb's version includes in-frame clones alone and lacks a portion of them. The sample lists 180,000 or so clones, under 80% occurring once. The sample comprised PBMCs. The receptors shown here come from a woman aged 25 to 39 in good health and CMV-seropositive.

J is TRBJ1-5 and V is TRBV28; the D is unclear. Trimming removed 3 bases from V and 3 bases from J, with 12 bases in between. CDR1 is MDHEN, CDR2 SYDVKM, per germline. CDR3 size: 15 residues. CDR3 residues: CASSLRVISNQPQHF. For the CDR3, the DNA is TGTGCCAGCAGTTTGCGGGTAATTTCCAATCAGCCCCAGCATTTT.

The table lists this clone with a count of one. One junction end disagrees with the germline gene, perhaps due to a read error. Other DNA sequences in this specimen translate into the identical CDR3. The CDR3 bases are TGTGCCACTAGCAGACCGGGACTAGCTTCTTACGAGCAGTACTTC. This translates into CATSRPGLASYEQYF. The chain is built from TRBV15 and TRBJ2-7; 9 bases line up with TRBD2. Germline CDR1 and CDR2: LNHNV and YYDKDF (reference sequence). The CDR3 loop spans 15 amino acids.

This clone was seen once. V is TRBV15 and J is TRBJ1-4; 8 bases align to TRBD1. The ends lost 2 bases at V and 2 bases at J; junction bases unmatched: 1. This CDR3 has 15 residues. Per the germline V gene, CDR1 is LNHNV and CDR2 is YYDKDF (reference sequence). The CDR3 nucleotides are TGTGCCACCAGCAGACGACAGGGGACTAATGAAAAACTGTTTTTT. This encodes CATSRRQGTNEKLFF.

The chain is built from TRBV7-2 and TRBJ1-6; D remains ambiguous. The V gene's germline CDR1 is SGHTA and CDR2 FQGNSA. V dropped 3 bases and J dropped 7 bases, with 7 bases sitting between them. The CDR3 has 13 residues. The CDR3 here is CASSFVSNSPLHF. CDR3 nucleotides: TGTGCCAGCAGCTTTGTGTCGAATTCACCCCTCCACTTT.

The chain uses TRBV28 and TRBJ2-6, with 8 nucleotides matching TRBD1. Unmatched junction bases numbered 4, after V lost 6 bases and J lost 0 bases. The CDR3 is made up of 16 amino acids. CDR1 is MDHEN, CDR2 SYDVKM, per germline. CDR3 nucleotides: TGTGCCAGCAGGGGACAGGAAAGCTCTGGGGCCAACGTCCTGACTTTC. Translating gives CASRGQESSGANVLTF.

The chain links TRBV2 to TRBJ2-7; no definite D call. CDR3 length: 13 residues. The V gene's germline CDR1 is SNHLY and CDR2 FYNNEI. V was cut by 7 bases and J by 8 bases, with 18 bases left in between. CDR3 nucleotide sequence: TGTGCCAGCAAGACGGAGTCCTACGTGAAGCAGTACTTC. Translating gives CASKTESYVKQYF. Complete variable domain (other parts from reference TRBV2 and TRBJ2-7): EPEVTQTPSHQVTQMGQEVILRCVPISNHLYFYWYRQILGQKVEFLVSFYNNEISEKSEIFDDQFSVERPDGSNFTLKIRSTKLEDSAMYFCASKTESYVKQYFGPGTRLTVT.

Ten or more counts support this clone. Here the CDR3 reads CASSQGMTPANEKLFF. Here the CDR3 DNA reads TGCGCCAGCAGCCAAGGGATGACACCAGCTAATGAAAAACTGTTTTTT. The chain couples TRBV4-1 to TRBJ1-4; no firm D call. With 1 base removed from V and 3 bases from J, the gap between germline ends came to 12 bases. Germline V gene lookup returns CDR1 MGHRA and CDR2 YSYEKL. The CDR3 is 16 residues long.

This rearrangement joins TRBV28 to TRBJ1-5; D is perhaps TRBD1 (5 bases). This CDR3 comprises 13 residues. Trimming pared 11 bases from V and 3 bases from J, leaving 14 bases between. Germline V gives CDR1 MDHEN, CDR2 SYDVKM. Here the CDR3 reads CAHGGGANQPQHF. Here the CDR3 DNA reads TGTGCCCACGGGGGAGGGGCCAATCAGCCCCAGCATTTT. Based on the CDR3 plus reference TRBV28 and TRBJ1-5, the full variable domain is DVKVTQSSRYLVKRTGEKVFLECVQDMDHENMFWYRQDPGLGLRLIYFSYDVKMKEKGDIPEGYSVSREKKERFSLILESASTNQTSMYLCAHGGGANQPQHFGDGTRLSIL.

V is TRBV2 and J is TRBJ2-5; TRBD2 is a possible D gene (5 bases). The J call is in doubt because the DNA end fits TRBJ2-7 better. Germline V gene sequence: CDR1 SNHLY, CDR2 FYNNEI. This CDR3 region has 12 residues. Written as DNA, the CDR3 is TGTGCCAGCATCGGGGATTCATACGAGCAGTACTTC. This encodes CASIGDSYEQYF.

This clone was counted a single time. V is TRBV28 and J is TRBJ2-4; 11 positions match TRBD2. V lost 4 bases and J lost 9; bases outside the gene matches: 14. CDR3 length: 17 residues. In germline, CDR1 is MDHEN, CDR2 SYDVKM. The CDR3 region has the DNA TGTGCCAGCAGTTCACCTCGGGTAGCGGGGGGGCGCACCATTCAGTACTTC. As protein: CASSSPRVAGGRTIQYF.